One and the same sample provided the 28 T cell receptor beta chains below, sequenced in a study of blood T cells in healthy people across ages. It was with a sample-barcoded 5' primer and a J-beta primer mix that a second PCR of roughly 7 to 12 cycles was run. TCRdb re-called the 5' RACE reads with MiXCR, one entry per CDR3 protein. The sample has 1.5 million to 1.9 million distinct CDR3 sequences, about 45% seen once. Specimen: blood. These receptors came from a woman in her late teens or twenties in good health.

This clonotype was seen a handful of times. The chain employs TRBV14 and TRBJ2-7; D might be TRBD1 (7 bases). Trimming pared 1 base from V and 3 bases from J, leaving 16 bases between. Germline CDR1 is SGHDN and CDR2 is FVKESK. CDR3 length: 16 amino acids. The CDR3 nucleotides are TGTGCCAGCAGCCAAGGTGTCAGGGGGGATATCTACGAGCAGTACTTC. Translating it yields CASSQGVRGDIYEQYF.

A remark on this clonotype: Since a much larger clone is just one base distant, this may be a read error. The chain is built from TRBV27 and TRBJ2-3; D remains unclear. V was pared by 5 bases and J by 6 bases, with 12 bases between. Germline V gene sequence: CDR1 MNHEY, CDR2 SMNVEV (reference sequence). The CDR3 runs to 13 residues. The CDR3 spells CASSVWPRDTQYF. The CDR3 nucleotides are TGTGCCAGCAGTGTATGGCCCCGGGATACGCAGTATTTT.

A few counts support this clonotype. V gene TRBV7-9 combines with J gene TRBJ1-1; TRBD1 matches at 9 bases. The CDR3 loop spans 15 amino acids. The germline CDR1 and CDR2 sequences are SEHNR and FQNEAQ (reference sequence). Trimming removed 5 bases from V and 2 bases from J; junction bases left unmatched: 6. The CDR3 spells CASSPRTGENTEAFF. The CDR3 DNA sequence: TGTGCCAGCAGCCCCAGGACAGGGGAAAACACTGAAGCTTTCTTT.

Only a few counts were recorded for this clonotype. The chain links TRBV13 to TRBJ2-7; TRBD1 matches 11 bases. Germline CDR1 reads PRHDT; CDR2 reads FYEKMQ (reference sequence). Unmatched junction bases numbered 6, after V lost 5 bases and J lost 6 bases. This CDR3 comprises 14 residues. CDR3 nucleotide sequence: TGTGCCAGCAGCCCAGGGACAGGGGGAGGCGAGCAGTACTTC. Its protein product is CASSPGTGGGEQYF.

This clonotype was seen only a few times. This chain uses TRBV25-1 with TRBJ1-2, with TRBD1 identical over 8 bases. Losses at the gene ends were 1 base for V and 3 bases for J; bases not matched to a gene: 4. From germline, CDR1 is MGHDK and CDR2 SYGVNS. This CDR3 comprises 15 residues. This chain's CDR3 is CASSEFGTGHYGYTF. In DNA, the CDR3 is TGTGCCAGCAGTGAATTTGGGACAGGTCACTATGGCTACACCTTC.

The rearrangement links TRBV20-1 to TRBJ1-5; D gene unclear. CDR1 and CDR2 from the germline V gene are DFQATT and SNEGSKA (reference sequence). Trimming removed 3 bases from V and 4 bases from J, with 7 bases in between. The CDR3 covers 12 residues. CDR3 in DNA: TGCAGTGCTAGTGGTCGGAATCAGCCCCAGCATTTT. The encoded protein is CSASGRNQPQHF.

The V gene is TRBV27, the J gene TRBJ2-1; TRBD2 aligns across 7 bases. The CDR3 sequence is 17 residues long. Germline CDR1 and CDR2: MNHEY and SMNVEV (reference sequence). With V trimmed by 3 bases and J by 2 bases, 10 bases remained unmatched. CDR3 residues: CASSFIGGGDAYNEQFF. The CDR3 DNA sequence: TGTGCCAGCAGTTTCATCGGCGGGGGTGATGCCTACAATGAGCAGTTCTTC.

This clonotype came up a few times. This rearrangement joins TRBV9 to TRBJ2-1; 9 nucleotides line up with TRBD2. The CDR3 length is 16 residues. Germline-derived CDR1 and CDR2 are SGDLS and YYNGEE. The ends lost 0 bases at V and 1 base at J; junction bases unmatched: 2. The CDR3 loop reads CASSVDAGGSYNEQFF. DNA of the CDR3: TGTGCCAGCAGCGTAGATGCGGGGGGGTCCTACAATGAGCAGTTCTTC.

The chain has TRBV6-5 and TRBJ2-1, with 7 bases fitting TRBD2. The CDR3 is 16 residues long. The ends lost 9 bases at V and 0 bases at J; junction bases unmatched: 11. The germline gives CDR1 MNHEY, CDR2 SVGAGI. This chain's CDR3 is CASRGREAGSYNEQFF. The CDR3 DNA reads as TGTGCCAGTAGGGGACGGGAGGCGGGCTCCTACAATGAGCAGTTCTTC.

The V gene is TRBV4-3, the J gene TRBJ1-1; no clear D gene. V was shortened by 0 bases and J by 1 base, with 12 bases between the two germline ends. The germline gives CDR1 LGHNA, CDR2 YSLEER. The CDR3 runs to 16 residues. This chain's CDR3 is CASSQDSVDPNTEAFF. CDR3 DNA: TGCGCCAGCAGCCAAGACAGTGTAGACCCGAACACTGAAGCTTTCTTT.

In its sample, this clonotype was seen a few times. The V gene is TRBV7-9, the J gene TRBJ2-1; D is unresolved. This CDR3 has 13 residues. Trimming shortened V by 4 bases and J by 8 bases, and 12 bases separated the two germline ends. Per the germline V gene, CDR1 is SEHNR and CDR2 is FQNEAQ (reference sequence). In DNA form, the CDR3 reads TGTGCCAGCAGCTCCCGATCAACGCATGAGCAGTTCTTC. Its protein product is CASSSRSTHEQFF.

The CDR3 loop reads CARGGVGVTQYF. The DNA of the CDR3 is TGTGCCCGAGGGGGCGTCGGAGTTACCCAGTACTTC. V and J are TRBV30 and TRBJ2-5; 7 bases fit TRBD1. J was trimmed by 8 bases and V by 8 bases; bases with no gene match: 11. Germline CDR1 is GTSNPN and CDR2 is SVGIG (reference sequence). The CDR3 spans 12 residues.

This chain uses TRBV4-3 with TRBJ2-2, with a tentative D call TRBD1 (6 bases). The CDR3 loop spans 17 amino acids. Germline V gene data show CDR1 as LGHNA and CDR2 as YSLEER. The V gene lost 4 bases and the J gene lost 0 bases, with 15 bases spanning the gap. The CDR3, as DNA: TGCGCCAGCAGCCCTGACAGGACCACGCCGAACACCGGGGAGCTGTTTTTT. This sequence encodes CASSPDRTTPNTGELFF.

V gene TRBV21-1 combines with J gene TRBJ2-7; the table gives TRBD1 as D, unverified against the DNA. TRBV21-1 corresponds to a pseudogene. The CDR3 is made up of 14 amino acids. The CDR3 sequence: CASSKGSGIYEQYF. In DNA form, the CDR3 reads TGTGCCAGCAGCAAAGGATCCGGGATCTACGAGCAGTACTTC.

The CDR3 loop is CASSHPGQGREAPYNEQYF. The CDR3 nucleotides are TGTGCCAGCAGCCATCCGGGACAGGGACGCGAAGCGCCCTACAATGAGCAGTACTTC. V is TRBV13 and J is TRBJ2-1; 9 positions agree with TRBD1. The closer fit of TRBJ2-7 to the DNA end suggests the J call may be wrong. The germline CDR1 and CDR2 sequences are PRHDT and FYEKMQ (reference sequence). This CDR3 has 19 amino acids.

CDR3 region: CASSPPRGQGPAEYGYTF. CDR3 nucleotide sequence: TGTGCCAGCAGCCCTCCTAGGGGACAGGGGCCCGCAGAGTATGGCTACACCTTC. The V and J genes are TRBV12-3 or TRBV12-4 and TRBJ1-2, with 10 positions matching TRBD1. J was trimmed by 5 bases and V by 6 bases; bases with no gene match: 18. This CDR3 is built from 18 residues.

The genes are TRBV2 and TRBJ2-5; D is perhaps TRBD1 (5 bases). The DNA end favors TRBJ2-1, so the J call may be wrong. Looked up from germline, CDR1 is SNHLY and CDR2 is FYNNEI. The CDR3 length is 14 residues. CDR3 in amino acids: CASSQNGHQETQFF. CDR3 DNA: TGTGCCAGCTCTCAAAATGGACACCAAGAGACCCAGTTCTTC.

The chain has TRBV4-2 and TRBJ2-5, with TRBD2 identical over 10 bases. The J call may be mistaken, given a closer DNA end match to TRBJ2-7. Germline V gene sequence: CDR1 LGHNA, CDR2 YNFKEQ. CDR3 length: 14 amino acids. The CDR3: CASSQGASGSEQYF. CDR3 sequence (DNA): TGTGCCAGCAGCCAGGGCGCTAGCGGGAGCGAGCAGTACTTC.

The chain links TRBV5-4 to TRBJ1-2; maybe TRBD1 (6 bases). This CDR3 contains 15 residues. Trimming shortened V by 3 bases and J by 3 bases, and 15 bases separated the two germline ends. Germline assignment: CDR1 SGHNT and CDR2 YYREEE (reference sequence). In nucleotides, the CDR3 is TGTGCCAGCAGCTGGGAGTCAGGGGAAGACTATGGCTACACCTTC. This gives the protein CASSWESGEDYGYTF. The whole variable domain, filled in from reference TRBV5-4 and TRBJ1-2, reads ETGVTQSPTHLIKTRGQQVTLRCSSQSGHNTVSWYQQALGQGPQFIFQYYREEENGRGNFPPRFSGLQFPNYSSELNVNALELDDSALYLCASSWESGEDYGYTFGSGTRLTVV.

J is TRBJ1-2 and V is TRBV4-1; D not certain. The V end was cut by 1 base, the J end by 4 bases, with 10 bases between. This CDR3 region has 14 residues. The V gene's germline CDR1 is MGHRA and CDR2 YSYEKL. CDR3 sequence reads: CASSQVATVYGYTF. The DNA of the CDR3 is TGCGCCAGCAGCCAAGTCGCAACAGTCTATGGCTACACCTTC.

The genes are TRBV29-1 and TRBJ2-1, with 9 bases identical to TRBD1. The CDR3 consists of 14 residues. Trimming cost V 4 bases and J 9 bases; bases outside gene matches: 10. Germline V gives CDR1 SQVTM, CDR2 ANQGSEA. CDR3 sequence: CSVVDRGNWGEQFF. For the CDR3, the DNA is TGCAGCGTTGTTGACAGGGGGAATTGGGGTGAGCAGTTCTTC.

This chain joins TRBV4-2 and TRBJ2-1; no reliable D call. Germline V gene sequence: CDR1 LGHNA, CDR2 YNFKEQ. Trimming shortened V by 0 bases and J by 9 bases, and 15 bases separated the two germline ends. This CDR3 contains 15 residues. CDR3 sequence (DNA): TGTGCCAGCAGCCAAGATACCCTCCAAGTGAGTGAGCAGTTCTTC. Residues: CASSQDTLQVSEQFF.

The chain carries TRBV11-1 and TRBJ2-1; 12 bases map to TRBD2. CDR3 length equals 17 residues. Germline loops: CDR1 SGHAT, CDR2 FQDESV (reference sequence). The trim removed 1 base at V and 8 bases at J, leaving 9 bases unmatched. DNA for the CDR3: TGTGCCAGCAGCTTAGGGACTAGCGGGGAAACAGGGGATGAGCAGTTCTTC. Translation: CASSLGTSGETGDEQFF.

This clonotype occurred many times. This sequence joins TRBV25-1 and TRBJ1-5, with unresolved D. Germline V gene lookup returns CDR1 MGHDK and CDR2 SYGVNS. Trimming removed 3 bases from V and 0 bases from J, with 6 bases in between. The CDR3 covers 14 residues. DNA for the CDR3: TGTGCCAGCAGTGATACGGATAGCAATCAGCCCCAGCATTTT. This gives the protein CASSDTDSNQPQHF.

V and J are TRBV27 and TRBJ2-7, with D possibly matching TRBD1 (5 bases). The CDR3 is made up of 13 amino acids. Germline V lookup: CDR1 MNHEY, CDR2 SMNVEV (reference sequence). V lost 6 bases to trimming and J lost 5 bases, with 14 bases between them. The CDR3 reads CASRDTPWDEQYF. The CDR3 bases are TGTGCCAGCAGGGACACTCCGTGGGACGAGCAGTACTTC.

This clonotype was seen a handful of times. V usage is TRBV5-1 and J usage is TRBJ2-3; the D is unclear. Looked up from germline, CDR1 is SGHRS and CDR2 is YFSETQ. CDR3 length: 14 residues. V lost 0 bases and J lost 5, with 10 bases in between. This CDR3 reads CASSLGGILDTQYF. As DNA, the CDR3 is TGCGCCAGCAGCTTGGGAGGTATATTAGATACGCAGTATTTT.

DNA for the CDR3: TGCAGTGCAGTAATAAACAGCGGGAGGGATCAGCCCCAGCATTTT. This encodes CSAVINSGRDQPQHF. The gene calls are TRBV20-1 and TRBJ1-5; D is uncertain. This CDR3 region has 15 residues. Trimming left V 6 bases short and J 5 bases short, with 20 bases between. Germline assignment: CDR1 DFQATT and CDR2 SNEGSKA (reference sequence).

This clonotype was recorded a few times. The genes are TRBV21-1 and TRBJ2-3; the listed D gene, TRBD2, was not tested against the DNA. TRBV21-1 is noted as a pseudogene. CDR3 length equals 20 residues. For the CDR3, the DNA is TGTGCCAGCAGCAAAAGTGCCACTAGCGGGGGCCTTCTTCACGAGGATACGCAGTATTTT. Translating gives CASSKSATSGGLLHEDTQYF.